This T cell receptor (beta chain) comes out of a study of control samples from healthy donors and cancer patients. Profiled with immunoSEQ multiplex PCR; TCRdb holds only in-frame clones, not every one. In the table there are some 96,000 clones, about 88% of which are singletons. This CDR3 has 12 residues. Germline values: CDR1 SGHTA, CDR2 FQGTGA. Deletions cut 3 bases from V and 15 bases from J, with 15 bases between. V usage is TRBV7-3 and J usage is TRBJ2-1; no clear D. The sequence came from a woman in her forties or fifties in good health. Sequenced input: blood. CDR3 bases: TGTGCCAGCAGCTTGAGCCCGGGCCCACCGTTCTTC. This sequence encodes CASSLSPGPPFF.